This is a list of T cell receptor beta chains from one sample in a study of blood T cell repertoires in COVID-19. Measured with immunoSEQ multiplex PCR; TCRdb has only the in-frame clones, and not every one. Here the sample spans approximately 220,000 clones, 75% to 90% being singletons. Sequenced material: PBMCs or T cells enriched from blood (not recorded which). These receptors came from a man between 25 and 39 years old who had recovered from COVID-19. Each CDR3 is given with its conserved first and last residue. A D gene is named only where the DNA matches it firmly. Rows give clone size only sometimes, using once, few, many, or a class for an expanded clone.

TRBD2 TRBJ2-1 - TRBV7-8 TGTGCCAGCAGCCAACGGACTAGCGGCTACAATGAGCAGTTCTTC CASSQRTSGYNEQFF
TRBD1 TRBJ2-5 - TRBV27 TGTGCCAGCAGTTTATCGGCGACAGGGGACTGGGAGACCCAGTACTTC CASSLSATGDWETQYF
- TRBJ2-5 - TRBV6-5 TGTGCCAGCAGTTACTCAAGGGGTGGAAGGGAGACCCAGTACTTC CASSYSRGGRETQYF
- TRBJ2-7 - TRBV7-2 TGTGCCAGCAGCTCCCGGGGACAACTCGACGAGCAGTACTTC CASSSRGQLDEQYF
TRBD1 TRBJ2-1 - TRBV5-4 TGTGCCAGCAGCCAGTCCAAGGACAGGGGACCCTACAATGAGCAGTTCTTC CASSQSKDRGPYNEQFF
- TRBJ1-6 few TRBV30 TGTGCCTGGAGTGAAACGGGGAATTCACCCCTCCACTTT CAWSETGNSPLHF
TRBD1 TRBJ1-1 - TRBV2 TGTGCCAGGCAGGGGGCGTCGTGGGTGTCTGAAGCTTTCTTT CARQGASWVSEAFF
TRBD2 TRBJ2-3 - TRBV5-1 TGCGCCAGCAGCCCTCCGGCGGGGGGCGTACCCAGCACAGATACGCAGTATTTT CASSPPAGGVPSTDTQYF
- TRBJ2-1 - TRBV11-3 TGTGCCAGCAGCTTAGGGCCACCCAATGAGCAGTTCTTC CASSLGPPNEQFF
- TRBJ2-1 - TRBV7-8 TGTGCCAGCAGCTTAGCGGCAGGGGTGGATGAGCAGTTCTTC CASSLAAGVDEQFF
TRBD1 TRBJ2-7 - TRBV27 TGTGCCAGCAGTATCACAGGGGGCTATTACTACGAGCAGTACTTC CASSITGGYYYEQYF
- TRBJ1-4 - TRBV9 TGTGCCAGCAGCCTTGGGTCGGGTAATGAAAAACTGTTTTTT CASSLGSGNEKLFF
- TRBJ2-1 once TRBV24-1 TGTGCCACCAGTGGGGTACAGGGAAGGCAGTTCTTC CATSGVQGRQFF
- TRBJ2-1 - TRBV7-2 TGTGCCAGCAGCTTAGACGCTTTTTCAGGGGCCTACAATGAGCAGTTCTTC CASSLDAFSGAYNEQFF
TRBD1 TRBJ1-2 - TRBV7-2 TGTGCCAGCAGCGCCCGGACAGGGGGGAACTATGGCTACACCTTC CASSARTGGNYGYTF
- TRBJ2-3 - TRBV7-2 TGTGCCAGCAGCCCGACTCTCTGGGGCACAGATACGCAGTATTTT CASSPTLWGTDTQYF
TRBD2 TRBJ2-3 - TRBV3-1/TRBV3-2 TGTGCCAGCAGCCCCGAAGGAGCGGGGACAGATACGCAGTATTTT CASSPEGAGTDTQYF
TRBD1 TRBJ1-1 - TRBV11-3 TGTGCCAGCAGCTTGGGACAGGCGTCCACTGAAGCTTTCTTT CASSLGQASTEAFF
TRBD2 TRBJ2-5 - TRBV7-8 TGTGCCAGCAGCTCTGGACTAGCGGGGGGCAAAGAGACCCAGTACTTC CASSSGLAGGKETQYF
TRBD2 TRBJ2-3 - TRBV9 TGTGCCAGCAGCGCGGGACTAGCGGGAGGCACAGATACGCAGTATTTT CASSAGLAGGTDTQYF
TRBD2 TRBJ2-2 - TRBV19 TGTGCCAGTAGTATCCCCCTAGCGGTTACCGGGGAGCTGTTTTTT CASSIPLAVTGELFF
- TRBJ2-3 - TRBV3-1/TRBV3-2 TGTGCCAGCAGCCCCCTGCAGGGAAGGACGCAGTATTTT CASSPLQGRTQYF
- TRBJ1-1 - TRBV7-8 TGTGCCAGCAGCTTTGTTGTCAGGACAGCTACTTCTTCCAACACTGAAGCTTTCTTT CASSFVVRTATSSNTEAFF
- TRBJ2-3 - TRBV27 TGTGCCAGCAGTTTCCTTAGCACAGATACGCAGTATTTT CASSFLSTDTQYF
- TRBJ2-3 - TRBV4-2 TGTGCCAGCAGCCGGGACAAAAGCACAGATACGCAGTATTTT CASSRDKSTDTQYF
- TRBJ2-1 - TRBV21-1 TGTGCCAGCAGCGCAATGGAGGGGAGCTCCTACAATGAGCAGTTCTTC CASSAMEGSSYNEQFF
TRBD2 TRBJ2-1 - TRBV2 TGTGCCAGCAATCCACTAGCGGGGTCTGGGAATGAGCAGTTCTTC CASNPLAGSGNEQFF
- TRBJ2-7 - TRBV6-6 TGTGCCAGCAGTTACTCCAATAACAACGAGCAGTACTTC CASSYSNNNEQYF
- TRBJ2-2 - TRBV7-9 TGTGCCAGCAGCTTAGGTACTAGCAGCGGGGAGCTGTTTTTT CASSLGTSSGELFF
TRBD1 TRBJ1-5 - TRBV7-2 TGTGCCAGCAGCTTCACAGGGGACAATCAGCCCCAGCATTTT CASSFTGDNQPQHF
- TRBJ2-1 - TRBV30 TGTGCCTGGGCCCCAGGGGCAGGGGTATACAATGAGCAGTTCTTC CAWAPGAGVYNEQFF